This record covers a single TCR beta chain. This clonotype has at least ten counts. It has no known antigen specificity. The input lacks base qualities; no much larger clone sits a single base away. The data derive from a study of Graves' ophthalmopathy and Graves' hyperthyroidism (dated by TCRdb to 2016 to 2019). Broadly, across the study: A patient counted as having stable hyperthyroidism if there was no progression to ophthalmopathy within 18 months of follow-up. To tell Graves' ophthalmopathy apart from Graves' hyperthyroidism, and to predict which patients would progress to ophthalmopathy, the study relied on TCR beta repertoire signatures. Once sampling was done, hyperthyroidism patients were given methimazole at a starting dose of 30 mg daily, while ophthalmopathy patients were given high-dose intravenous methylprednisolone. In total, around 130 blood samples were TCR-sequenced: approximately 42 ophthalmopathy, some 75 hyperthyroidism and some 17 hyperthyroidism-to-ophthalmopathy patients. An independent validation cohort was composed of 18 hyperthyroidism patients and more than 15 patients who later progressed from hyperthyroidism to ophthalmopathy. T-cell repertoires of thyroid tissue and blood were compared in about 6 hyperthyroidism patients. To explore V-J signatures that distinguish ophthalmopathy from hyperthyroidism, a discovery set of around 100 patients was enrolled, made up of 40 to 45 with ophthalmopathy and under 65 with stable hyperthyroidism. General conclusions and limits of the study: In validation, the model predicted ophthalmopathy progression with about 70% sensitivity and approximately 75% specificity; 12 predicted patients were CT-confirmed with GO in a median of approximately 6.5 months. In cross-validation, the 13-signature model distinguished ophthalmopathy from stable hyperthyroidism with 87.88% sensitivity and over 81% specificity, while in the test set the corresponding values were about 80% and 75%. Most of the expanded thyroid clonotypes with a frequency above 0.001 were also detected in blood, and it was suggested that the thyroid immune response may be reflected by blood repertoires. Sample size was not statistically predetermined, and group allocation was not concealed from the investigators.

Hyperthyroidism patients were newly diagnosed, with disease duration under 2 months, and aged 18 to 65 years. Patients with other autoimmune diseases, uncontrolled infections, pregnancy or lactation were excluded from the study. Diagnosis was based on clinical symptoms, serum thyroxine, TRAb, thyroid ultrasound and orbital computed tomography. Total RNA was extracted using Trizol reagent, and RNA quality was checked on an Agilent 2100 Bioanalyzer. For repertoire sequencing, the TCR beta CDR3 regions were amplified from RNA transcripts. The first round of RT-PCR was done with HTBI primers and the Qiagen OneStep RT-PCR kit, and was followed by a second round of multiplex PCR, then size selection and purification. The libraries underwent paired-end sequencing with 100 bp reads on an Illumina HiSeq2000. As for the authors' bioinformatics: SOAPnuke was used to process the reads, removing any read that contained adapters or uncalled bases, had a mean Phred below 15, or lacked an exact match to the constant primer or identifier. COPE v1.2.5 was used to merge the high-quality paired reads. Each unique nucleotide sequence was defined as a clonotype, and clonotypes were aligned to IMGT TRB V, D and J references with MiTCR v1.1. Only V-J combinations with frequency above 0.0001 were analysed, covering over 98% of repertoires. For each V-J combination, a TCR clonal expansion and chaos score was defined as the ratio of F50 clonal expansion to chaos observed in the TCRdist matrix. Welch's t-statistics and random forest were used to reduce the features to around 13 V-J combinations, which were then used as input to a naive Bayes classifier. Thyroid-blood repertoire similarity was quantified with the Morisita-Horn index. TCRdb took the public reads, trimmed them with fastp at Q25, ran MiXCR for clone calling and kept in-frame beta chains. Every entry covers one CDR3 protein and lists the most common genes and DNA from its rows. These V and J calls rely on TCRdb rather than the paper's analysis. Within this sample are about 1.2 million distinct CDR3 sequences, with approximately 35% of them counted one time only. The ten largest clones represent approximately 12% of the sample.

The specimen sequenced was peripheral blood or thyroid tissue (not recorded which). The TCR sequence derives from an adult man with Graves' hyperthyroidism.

The DNA reads TGTGCCAGCAGCTCGGCCGGGACCAAAATCTACGAGCAGTACTTC. Protein translation: CASSSAGTKIYEQYF. The chain employs TRBV7-9 and TRBJ2-7; the D element could tentatively be TRBD1 or TRBD2, as 5 bases agree for each. The CDR3 holds 15 amino acids from the cysteine to the phenylalanine. Solely the CDR3 DNA is kept, with 45 bases framed from the first base. Between the V and J ends, shortened by 4 bases and 3 bases respectively, the junction contains 16 bases. CDR1 SEHNR and CDR2 FQNEAQ are derived from the germline V gene (reference sequence).